One sample yielded the 18 T cell receptor beta chains listed below, sequenced in a study of regulatory T cells in long-lasting Graves disease. Building of the TCR beta libraries involved iRepertoire HTBI primers and Arm-PCR of CDR3 regions. Via MiXCR, TCRdb re-called the multiplex PCR reads, giving one row per CDR3 protein. The sample gives around 250,000 distinct CDR3 sequences, more than 15% of which show up once; about 15% is in the top ten. Time point meaning: newly diagnosed GD, antithyroid drugs for less than 3 months. The TCR library was made from RNA extracted from PBMCs. This same sample was also taken into another study, of T cells in Graves' hyperthyroidism and ophthalmopathy.

Sequencing was performed on peripheral blood mononuclear cells (PBMCs), taken at new diagnosis, from a patient treated with antithyroid drugs. Receptors were obtained from a woman aged 25-40 years with Graves disease.

Comment on this clonotype: One base separates it from a far larger clone, so it is likely a read error. This chain uses TRBV20-1 with TRBJ2-1; D uncertain. Looked up from germline, CDR1 is DFQATT and CDR2 is SNEGSKA (reference sequence). This CDR3 region has 14 residues. Trimming shortened V by 6 bases and J by 10 bases, and 22 bases separated the two germline ends. CDR3 in amino acids: CSATRSLSSYEQFF. DNA for the CDR3: TGCAGTGCGACCAGGAGCCTTAGCTCCTACGAGCAGTTCTTC.

The gene calls are TRBV12-3 or TRBV12-4 and TRBJ1-5; D ambiguous. The CDR3 sequence is 12 residues long. The CDR3 here is CESSFREQPQHF. The CDR3 DNA reads as TGTGAGAGCAGTTTTAGGGAACAGCCCCAGCATTTT.

This clonotype was seen at least ten times. The gene calls are TRBV28 and TRBJ2-7; TRBD2 aligns across 7 bases. Germline V lookup: CDR1 MDHEN, CDR2 SYDVKM. Trimming removed 3 bases from V and 4 bases from J; junction bases left unmatched: 6. The CDR3 is made up of 14 amino acids. CDR3: CASSLGGGTYEQYF. The CDR3 DNA sequence: TGTGCCAGCAGTTTGGGCGGGGGAACGTACGAGCAGTACTTC.

About this clonotype itself: A much larger clone differs from this one at a single base, so this may be a read error. Given the absence of the conserved phenylalanine or tryptophan at the CDR3 end, a read error is likely. This rearrangement joins TRBV6-2 or TRBV6-3 to TRBJ2-1; 10 bases are shared with TRBD1. J gave up 9 bases and V 6 bases, and 5 bases lay outside the gene matches. The CDR3 sequence is 13 residues long. CDR1 is MNHEY and CDR2 is SVGEGT in the germline V gene. The CDR3 coding sequence is TGTGCCAGCAGACGACAGGGGGCCGGTGAGCAGTTCCTC. Translation: CASRRQGAGEQFL.

This clonotype appeared many times. This chain connects TRBV27 to TRBJ1-1; D is unresolved. Between the trimmed V and J ends, which lost 6 bases and 4 bases, there was a span of 30 bases. Germline CDR1 and CDR2: MNHEY and SMNVEV (reference sequence). This CDR3 spans 19 amino acids. The CDR3 DNA follows: TGTGCCAGCAGCCGTATATCGCGGGCAGGTAGGGTTGTCGGCACTGAAGCTTTCTTT. Translation gives CASSRISRAGRVVGTEAFF.

This clonotype was recorded at least ten times. The chain joins TRBV20-1 to TRBJ1-4; D remains ambiguous. V lost 5 bases to trimming and J lost 2 bases, with 9 bases between them. CDR1 DFQATT and CDR2 SNEGSKA come from the germline V gene (reference sequence). The CDR3 loop spans 13 amino acids. The CDR3 sequence: CSASKDTNEKLFF. The CDR3 DNA is TGCAGTGCTTCGAAGGATACTAATGAAAAACTGTTTTTT.

The chain is built from TRBV15 and TRBJ1-3, with 8 bases lining up with TRBD1. Germline assignment: CDR1 LNHNV and CDR2 YYDKDF (reference sequence). The CDR3 loop spans 17 amino acids. The J segment lost 3 bases and the V segment lost 2 bases, leaving 9 bases of the junction unmatched. The CDR3 reads CATSRISTGAVGNTIYF. CDR3 bases: TGTGCCACCAGCAGAATATCGACAGGGGCCGTTGGAAACACCATATATTTT.

In its sample, this clonotype was seen many times. The chain joins TRBV5-1 to TRBJ1-4; weak D call: TRBD1 (5 bases). Germline V gene sequence: CDR1 SGHRS, CDR2 YFSETQ. Trimming took off 4 bases at V and 7 bases at J, with 17 bases between the two ends. The CDR3 has 15 residues. This CDR3 reads CASSPPGTGLEKLFF. The DNA for the CDR3 is TGCGCCAGCAGCCCCCCCGGGACGGGGCTTGAAAAACTGTTTTTT.

This clonotype showed up many times. The J gene is TRBJ1-2, the V gene TRBV2; no firm D call. The V and J ends lost 7 bases and 4 bases respectively, with 10 bases between them. CDR3 length: 12 amino acids. Germline CDR1 is SNHLY and CDR2 is FYNNEI. CDR3 bases: TGTGCCAGCAAGATGGGAGGCTATGGCTACACCTTC. Translation: CASKMGGYGYTF.

This clonotype was observed at least ten times. V usage is TRBV6-1 and J usage is TRBJ1-1, with 10 bases identical to TRBD1. The germline CDR1 and CDR2 sequences are MNHNS and SASEGT. The J segment lost 5 bases and the V segment lost 5 bases, leaving 17 bases of the junction unmatched. This CDR3 region has 18 residues. The CDR3 DNA reads as TGTGCCAGCAGTCCCCGAGGGGCGGGACAGGGGAGTGTTACTGAAGCTTTCTTT. It codes for CASSPRGAGQGSVTEAFF.

This clonotype showed up many times. The chain links TRBV27 to TRBJ1-6, with D possibly TRBD1 on 5 matching bases. Germline V gives CDR1 MNHEY, CDR2 SMNVEV (reference sequence). The CDR3 runs to 15 residues. V gave up 5 bases and J gave up 10 bases, with 18 bases separating them. In DNA, the CDR3 is TGTGCCAGCAGTCGCTATCGGGGGTTGGGGTCACCCCTCCACTTT. This encodes CASSRYRGLGSPLHF.

This clonotype appeared many times. The gene calls are TRBV7-2 and TRBJ2-5; the D gene is possibly TRBD2 (6 bases). The V end was cut by 8 bases, the J end by 5 bases, with 15 bases between. Germline assignment: CDR1 SGHTA and CDR2 FQGNSA. The CDR3 covers 13 residues. Here the CDR3 reads CASGAGAGETQYF. In nucleotides, the CDR3 is TGTGCCAGCGGTGCAGGCGCGGGGGAGACCCAGTACTTC.

This chain joins TRBV7-9 and TRBJ2-1; a possible D gene is TRBD1 (5 bases). The CDR3 totals 13 residues. Germline values: CDR1 SEHNR, CDR2 FQNEAQ (reference sequence). Trimming removed 5 bases at V and 6 bases at J, with 11 bases between. This chain's CDR3 is CASSPYTGNEQFF. The CDR3, as DNA: TGTGCCAGCAGCCCTTATACAGGCAATGAGCAGTTCTTC.

This clonotype was picked up many times. J is TRBJ1-6 and V is TRBV11-2, with D possibly matching TRBD1 (5 bases). The germline V gene has CDR1 SGHAT and CDR2 FQNNGV. The CDR3 runs 18 residues. V lost 2 bases and J 8 bases, leaving 22 bases between the germline ends. The CDR3 coding sequence is TGTGCCAGCAGCTTATTCCCAGCACCCGACAGATTGTATTCACCCCTCCACTTT. Translation: CASSLFPAPDRLYSPLHF. Drawing the rest from reference TRBV11-2 and TRBJ1-6, the complete variable domain is EAGVAQSPRYKIIEKRQSVAFWCNPISGHATLYWYQQILGQGPKLLIQFQNNGVVDDSQLPKDRFSAERLKGVDSTLKIQPAKLEDSAVYLCASSLFPAPDRLYSPLHFGNGTRLTVT.

In its sample, this clonotype was seen a few times. The chain recombines TRBV5-1 with TRBJ1-6, with D possibly matching TRBD1 (5 bases). CDR3 length: 17 amino acids. V was trimmed by 4 bases and J by 0 bases, leaving 14 bases between them. Germline CDR1 and CDR2: SGHRS and YFSETQ. The CDR3 loop is CASSQTGTSSYNSPLHF. The CDR3 DNA reads as TGCGCCAGCAGCCAAACAGGAACGAGCTCCTATAATTCACCCCTCCACTTT.

This clonotype was seen at least ten times. CDR3 residues: CASSQADRRVDETQYF. DNA of the CDR3: TGTGCCAGCAGCCAAGCGGACAGAAGGGTGGATGAGACCCAGTACTTC. The genes are TRBV14 and TRBJ2-5; a possible D gene is TRBD1 (6 bases). V was shortened by 1 base and J by 5 bases, with 17 bases between the two germline ends. Germline CDR1 SGHDN, CDR2 FVKESK. This CDR3 has 16 amino acids.

The table lists this clonotype with many counts. The chain carries TRBV10-1 and TRBJ1-2; possible D gene TRBD1, 6 bases. From germline, CDR1 is WNHNN and CDR2 SYGVQD (reference sequence). Between the trimmed V and J ends, which lost 0 bases and 8 bases, there was a span of 13 bases. The CDR3 totals 14 residues. In DNA, the CDR3 is TGCGCCAGCAGTGAGTCGATCGGGGGGCACGGCTACACCTTC. Amino acid sequence: CASSESIGGHGYTF.

This clonotype has just a few counts. The gene calls are TRBV9 and TRBJ2-1; 8 bases agree with TRBD2. The CDR3 loop spans 14 amino acids. Germline trimming cut 2 bases from V and 8 bases from J; bases unmatched to any gene: 6. From germline, CDR1 is SGDLS and CDR2 YYNGEE. The DNA of the CDR3 is TGTGCCAGCAGCGTGGCGGGGGGTGGGGATGAGCAGTTCTTC. Translating it yields CASSVAGGGDEQFF.